This TCR beta chain comes out of a study of cytomegalovirus exposure and HLA in healthy donors. At sampling all donors were nominally healthy, likely with unrecorded immune exposures. The CDR3 spans 14 residues. The germline V and J ends were trimmed by 5 bases and 3 bases, with 13 bases remaining between them. Germline CDR1 and CDR2: SEHNR and FQNEAQ (reference sequence). Study results and caveats: The classifier was said to identify cytomegalovirus status with high specificity and sensitivity.

As concerns this clone: Its specificity is not known.

PCR primers comprised 60 Vbeta and 13 Jbeta primers. The method was immunoSEQ multiplex PCR; TCRdb's version includes in-frame clones alone and lacks a portion of them. This table has 55,000 to 75,000 clones, about 68% appearing once. What was sequenced was PBMCs. The sequence came from a young woman in good health and CMV-seropositive. This rearrangement joins TRBV7-9 to TRBJ1-2, with D tentatively TRBD1 (5 bases). Written as DNA, the CDR3 is TGTGCCAGCAGCCCGCCCGGGGGTGACTATGGCTACACCTTC. Protein sequence: CASSPPGGDYGYTF.